The 28 T cell receptor beta chains given below trace back to one sample, sequenced in a study of blood T cell repertoires in COVID-19. The repertoire was sequenced with immunoSEQ multiplex PCR; TCRdb's copy has only in-frame clones and lacks some. The table includes 40,000 to 45,000 clones, over 80% detected once. Material: peripheral blood. These receptors all come from a human donor in a cohort sampled during active COVID-19.

The chain uses TRBV5-6 and TRBJ1-5; tentative D call: TRBD1 (5 bases). Trimming stripped 2 bases from V and 7 bases from J, with 10 bases between. The CDR3 loop spans 13 amino acids. The V gene's germline CDR1 is SGHDT and CDR2 YYEEEE. CDR3 region: CASSLGVQQPQHF. CDR3 DNA: TGTGCCAGCAGCTTAGGGGTTCAGCAGCCCCAGCATTTT. Variable domain in full (rest from reference TRBV5-6 and TRBJ1-5): DAGVTQSPTHLIKTRGQQVTLRCSPKSGHDTVSWYQQALGQGPQFIFQYYEEEERQRGNFPDRFSGHQFPNYSSELNVNALLLGDSALYLCASSLGVQQPQHFGDGTRLSIL.

In nucleotides, the CDR3 is TGTGCCAGCAGCTCCTTCGGGACTTGGGCGGACGAGCAGTACTTC. It yields the protein CASSSFGTWADEQYF. V and J are TRBV7-2 and TRBJ2-7, with a tentative D call TRBD2 (6 bases). Germline CDR1 reads SGHTA; CDR2 reads FQGNSA. Between the trimmed V and J ends, which lost 4 bases and 5 bases, there was a span of 18 bases. CDR3 length equals 15 residues.

This sequence joins TRBV7-2 and TRBJ2-3, with 10 bases that match TRBD2. Germline assignment: CDR1 SGHTA and CDR2 FQGNSA. The CDR3 is 17 residues long. V lost 2 bases and J lost 2; bases outside the gene matches: 7. CDR3 sequence reads: CASSLSRLAGLTDTQYF. Written as DNA, the CDR3 is TGTGCCAGCAGCTTATCGAGACTAGCGGGCCTCACAGATACGCAGTATTTT. The whole variable domain, filled in from reference TRBV7-2 and TRBJ2-3, reads GAGVSQSPSNKVTEKGKDVELRCDPISGHTALYWYRQSLGQGLEFLIYFQGNSAPDKSGLPSDRFSAERTGGSVSTLTIQRTQQEDSAVYLCASSLSRLAGLTDTQYFGPGTRLTVL.

This rearrangement joins TRBV10-3 to TRBJ2-1, with 11 bases aligning to TRBD1. The CDR3 contains 14 residues. Germline CDR1 reads ENHRY; CDR2 reads SYGVKD. Trimming cost V 6 bases and J 8 bases; bases outside gene matches: 6. The CDR3 loop is CAIREGQGADEQFF. The CDR3 DNA is TGTGCCATCAGGGAAGGACAGGGGGCAGATGAGCAGTTCTTC.

This chain links TRBV29-1 with TRBJ2-5, with D tentatively TRBD1 (6 bases). There are 13 residues in the CDR3. V was clipped by 5 bases and J by 2 bases, with 12 bases between them. Per the germline V gene, CDR1 is SQVTM and CDR2 is ANQGSEA. The CDR3 region is CSVRRGGQETQYF. CDR3 DNA: TGCAGCGTTCGGCGAGGGGGACAAGAGACCCAGTACTTC.

This chain uses TRBV5-4 with TRBJ1-1, with 7 positions matching TRBD1. The CDR3 totals 17 residues. The V gene end was trimmed by 1 base and the J gene end by 1 base; junction bases not matched to a gene: 10. The V gene's germline CDR1 is SGHNT and CDR2 YYREEE (reference sequence). The CDR3 DNA reads as TGTGCCAGCAGCTTGCGTCCCACCGGGACAGAGAACACTGAAGCTTTCTTT. This sequence encodes CASSLRPTGTENTEAFF. Combining the CDR3 with reference TRBV5-4 and TRBJ1-1 gives the whole variable domain ETGVTQSPTHLIKTRGQQVTLRCSSQSGHNTVSWYQQALGQGPQFIFQYYREEENGRGNFPPRFSGLQFPNYSSELNVNALELDDSALYLCASSLRPTGTENTEAFFGQGTRLTVV.

This chain joins TRBV5-1 and TRBJ1-4; TRBD1 aligns across 10 bases. J was trimmed by 10 bases and V by 0 bases; bases with no gene match: 6. This CDR3 spans 15 amino acids. The V gene's germline CDR1 is SGHRS and CDR2 YFSETQ. Written as DNA, the CDR3 is TGCGCCAGCAGCTTGGCCGGGACAGGGGAGGGAAAACTGTTTTTT. Protein sequence: CASSLAGTGEGKLFF.

Here the CDR3 DNA reads TGTGCCACCAGCAGAGATGCGGACAGGGGGCGAGAGCAGTACTTC. Its protein product is CATSRDADRGREQYF. This chain connects TRBV15 to TRBJ2-7; 11 bases agree with TRBD1. Per the germline V gene, CDR1 is LNHNV and CDR2 is YYDKDF (reference sequence). CDR3 size: 15 residues. V lost 0 bases, J lost 7 bases, and 5 bases stayed unmatched.

The chain has TRBV12-3 or TRBV12-4 and TRBJ1-2; TRBD1 is a possible D gene (5 bases). Trimming removed 4 bases at V and 4 bases at J, with 10 bases between. The CDR3 has 13 residues. The CDR3 sequence is CASSWGLGYGYTF. The CDR3 bases are TGTGCCAGCAGTTGGGGCTTGGGCTATGGCTACACCTTC.

The V call is TRBV10-3, the J call TRBJ2-7, with 8 bases aligning to TRBD2. The length of the CDR3 is 14 residues. Germline assignment: CDR1 ENHRY and CDR2 SYGVKD. V gave up 2 bases and J gave up 2 bases; unmatched junction bases: 2. This chain's CDR3 is CAISEMTSAYEQYF. Here the CDR3 DNA reads TGTGCCATCAGTGAGATGACTAGCGCCTACGAGCAGTACTTC.

Here the CDR3 reads CASSTTITNEQFF. The CDR3 DNA sequence: TGTGCCAGCAGTACTACCATTACCAATGAGCAGTTCTTC. The chain links TRBV2 to TRBJ2-1; D call uncertain. V was cut by 5 bases and J by 6 bases, with 11 bases left in between. Germline CDR1 and CDR2: SNHLY and FYNNEI. This CDR3 is 13 amino acids long.

The chain has TRBV11-2 and TRBJ2-5; D perhaps matches TRBD1 (7 bases). CDR3 length: 15 amino acids. From germline, CDR1 is SGHAT and CDR2 FQNNGV. With 1 base removed from V and 5 bases from J, the gap between germline ends came to 14 bases. This CDR3 reads CASSLVPRGRETQYF. In DNA, the CDR3 is TGTGCCAGCAGCTTAGTCCCCAGGGGGAGGGAGACCCAGTACTTC.

The chain combines TRBV18 with TRBJ1-1, with D possibly TRBD1 on 5 matching bases. V gave up 4 bases and J gave up 2 bases, with 14 bases separating them. The CDR3 is 15 residues long. Germline-derived CDR1 and CDR2 are KGHSH and LQKENI. The CDR3 DNA is TGTGCCAGCTCACTATCGACAGATAGAAACACTGAAGCTTTCTTT. Translation gives CASSLSTDRNTEAFF.

CDR3 loop: CASSLLNGQLYF. The CDR3 DNA sequence: TGTGCCAGCAGCTTACTAAACGGACAGCTGTACTTC. The chain uses TRBV27 and TRBJ2-7, with D perhaps matching TRBD1 (6 bases). The germline V gene encodes CDR1 MNHEY and CDR2 SMNVEV (reference sequence). The CDR3 covers 12 residues. The germline V and J ends were trimmed by 6 bases and 12 bases, with 18 bases remaining between them.

This rearrangement joins TRBV19 to TRBJ1-5, with D perhaps TRBD1 (6 bases). The V end lost 5 bases, the J end lost 3 bases, and 14 bases lay between the germline ends. This CDR3 contains 15 residues. The germline V gene has CDR1 LNHDA and CDR2 SQIVND (reference sequence). The CDR3 coding sequence is TGTGCCAGTAGTTCCCCGCCAGGGGCCAATCAGCCCCAGCATTTT. It is translated as CASSSPPGANQPQHF.

The chain links TRBV19 to TRBJ1-2; D uncertain. The CDR3 length is 11 residues. Germline lookup yields CDR1 LNHDA and CDR2 SQIVND (reference sequence). V gave up 3 bases and J gave up 8 bases, with 7 bases separating them. This chain's CDR3 is CASSILGGYTF. CDR3 DNA sequence: TGTGCCAGTAGTATCCTGGGCGGCTACACCTTC.

In nucleotides, the CDR3 is TGTGCCATCACCCCACAAAACACCGGGGAGCTGTTTTTT. It translates to CAITPQNTGELFF. V is TRBV10-3 and J is TRBJ2-2; D gene ambiguous. V shed 7 bases and J shed 2 bases, with 8 bases lying between them. Germline lookup yields CDR1 ENHRY and CDR2 SYGVKD. This CDR3 is 13 amino acids long.

The chain has TRBV28 and TRBJ2-7, with TRBD2 identical over 9 bases. Germline CDR1 reads MDHEN; CDR2 reads SYDVKM. The V segment lost 2 bases and the J segment 4 bases; nucleotides outside the gene matches: 6. This CDR3 comprises 15 residues. The chain's CDR3 is CASSLRASGKYEQYF. DNA of the CDR3: TGTGCCAGCAGTTTAAGGGCTAGCGGGAAGTACGAGCAGTACTTC.

V usage is TRBV9 and J usage is TRBJ2-1; possibly TRBD1 for D (5 bases). CDR3 length equals 14 residues. V was trimmed by 0 bases and J by 14 bases, leaving 18 bases between them. Germline CDR1 and CDR2: SGDLS and YYNGEE. Written as DNA, the CDR3 is TGTGCCAGCAGCGTAGCCCCGAGGACCGAAGGGGAGTTCTTC. It specifies CASSVAPRTEGEFF.

The rearrangement uses TRBV2 and TRBJ2-3; maybe TRBD2 (5 bases). CDR1 and CDR2 from the germline V gene are SNHLY and FYNNEI. The CDR3 covers 14 residues. V was pared by 11 bases and J by 2 bases, with 17 bases between. This chain's CDR3 is CAAGMGRITDTQYF. DNA of the CDR3: TGTGCCGCCGGGATGGGTCGGATCACAGATACGCAGTATTTT.

The rearrangement joins TRBV5-1 to TRBJ2-2, with D tentatively TRBD2 (6 bases). Deletions cut 0 bases from V and 7 bases from J, with 13 bases between. Germline values: CDR1 SGHRS, CDR2 YFSETQ. The CDR3 runs to 15 residues. CDR3 sequence reads: CASSLDLSGYGELFF. The CDR3 region has the DNA TGCGCCAGCAGCTTGGATCTTAGCGGCTACGGGGAGCTGTTTTTT.

CDR3 amino acids: CASSSRLAGPQETQYF. The CDR3 coding sequence is TGTGCCAGCAGCTCGCGACTAGCGGGACCACAAGAGACCCAGTACTTC. The chain couples TRBV7-6 to TRBJ2-5; 11 bases match TRBD2. The CDR3 has 16 residues. Germline V gene sequence: CDR1 SGHVS, CDR2 FNYEAQ. The V gene end was trimmed by 4 bases and the J gene end by 2 bases; junction bases not matched to a gene: 6.

The rearrangement joins TRBV7-2 to TRBJ1-2; 10 nucleotides match TRBD1. After removal of 4 bases from V and 5 bases from J, the junction contained 7 bases not matched to a gene. The germline CDR1 and CDR2 sequences are SGHTA and FQGNSA. CDR3 length: 15 amino acids. The CDR3 region has the DNA TGTGCCAGCAGCTCCGGGACAGGGGTAGGGTATGGCTACACCTTC. Translating it yields CASSSGTGVGYGYTF.

V usage is TRBV5-1 and J usage is TRBJ2-7; 10 bases align to TRBD1. The CDR3 is made up of 14 amino acids. The germline CDR1 and CDR2 sequences are SGHRS and YFSETQ. Losses at the gene ends were 4 bases for V and 3 bases for J; bases not matched to a gene: 4. CDR3 DNA: TGCGCCAGCAGCCGGACAGGGGGAAGCTACGAGCAGTACTTC. Its translation is CASSRTGGSYEQYF.

In its sample, this clone was seen once. The chain is built from TRBV28 and TRBJ2-7; D is ambiguous. The CDR3 has 14 amino acids. Germline V CDR1 and CDR2: MDHEN, SYDVKM. The ends were cut back, 3 bases at V and 1 base at J, with 10 bases in the middle. In nucleotides, the CDR3 is TGTGCCAGCAGTTTTCCAAATTTGTCCTACGAGCAGTACTTC. It translates to CASSFPNLSYEQYF.

This chain uses TRBV7-3 with TRBJ2-1, with D possibly TRBD2 on 5 matching bases. Germline V gene sequence: CDR1 SGHTA, CDR2 FQGTGA. This CDR3 contains 16 residues. Trimming left V 5 bases short and J 2 bases short, with 16 bases between. The CDR3, as DNA: TGTGCCAGCAGCCCTTCCCGGCTAGCCGCCTACAATGAGCAGTTCTTC. Protein sequence: CASSPSRLAAYNEQFF.

J is TRBJ2-7 and V is TRBV28; D is possibly TRBD1 (6 bases). The V and J ends lost 5 bases and 4 bases respectively, with 15 bases between them. The CDR3 is 14 residues long. Germline CDR1 MDHEN, CDR2 SYDVKM. CDR3 in DNA: TGTGCCAGCAGTCCCCCAGGGGACATTTACGAGCAGTACTTC. Translated, it gives CASSPPGDIYEQYF. Filled out from reference TRBV28 and TRBJ2-7, the complete variable domain reads DVKVTQSSRYLVKRTGEKVFLECVQDMDHENMFWYRQDPGLGLRLIYFSYDVKMKEKGDIPEGYSVSREKKERFSLILESASTNQTSMYLCASSPPGDIYEQYFGPGTRLTVT.

The chain uses TRBV6-5 and TRBJ2-5; TRBD1 is a possible D gene (6 bases). The germline CDR1 and CDR2 sequences are MNHEY and SVGAGI. Trimming removed 1 base at V and 4 bases at J, with 13 bases between. The CDR3 contains 15 residues. The CDR3: CASSYLGHMRETQYF. CDR3 bases: TGTGCCAGCAGTTACTTGGGACATATGAGAGAGACCCAGTACTTC.